This T cell receptor beta chain was recorded in a study of shared clonotypes between healthy human individuals. The CDR3 sequence is 14 residues long. Trimming removed 4 bases at V and 4 bases at J, with 15 bases between. Per germline, CDR1 SGHDT and CDR2 YYEEEE. Profiled with immunoSEQ multiplex PCR; TCRdb holds only in-frame clones, not every one. The profile covers 2 million to 2.5 million clones, with about 95% appearing a single time and more than 0.95% taken by the ten largest. A remark on this clone: Its antigen is undetermined.

Whole-study results and caveats: The study generally estimated greater richness for naive than memory subsets. Clonotype sharing levels among donors were expected to vary with sequencing depth. Across four donors, naive CD4 shared roughly 5%, naive CD8 more than 3%, memory CD4 more than 2%, memory CD8 roughly 0.37%.

CD45RO-negative, CCR7-positively selected cells formed the naive CD8 fraction, excluding terminally differentiated effector memory CD45RA+ cells. V is TRBV5-6 and J is TRBJ2-7; D possibly matches TRBD1 or TRBD2 (5 bases each). The sample was naive CD8+ T cells sorted from blood. The TCR sequence derives from a man aged 18-30 years in good health. CDR3 amino acids: CASSQAVGEYEQYF. CDR3 nucleotides: TGTGCCAGCAGCCAGGCCGTAGGGGAGTACGAGCAGTACTTC. The variable domain in full, with the rest retrieved from reference TRBV5-6 and TRBJ2-7, is DAGVTQSPTHLIKTRGQQVTLRCSPKSGHDTVSWYQQALGQGPQFIFQYYEEEERQRGNFPDRFSGHQFPNYSSELNVNALLLGDSALYLCASSQAVGEYEQYFGPGTRLTVT.